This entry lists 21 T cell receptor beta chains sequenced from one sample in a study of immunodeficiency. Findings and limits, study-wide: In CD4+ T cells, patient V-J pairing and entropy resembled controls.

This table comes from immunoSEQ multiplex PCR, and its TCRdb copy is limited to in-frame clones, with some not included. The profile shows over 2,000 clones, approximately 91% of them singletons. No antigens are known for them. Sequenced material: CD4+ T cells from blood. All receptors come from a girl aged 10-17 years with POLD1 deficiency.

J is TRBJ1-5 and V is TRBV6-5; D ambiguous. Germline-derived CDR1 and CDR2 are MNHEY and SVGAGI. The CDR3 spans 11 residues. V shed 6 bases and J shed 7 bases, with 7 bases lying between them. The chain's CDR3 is CASRTRQPQHF. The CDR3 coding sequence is TGTGCCAGCAGGACTCGGCAGCCCCAGCATTTT.

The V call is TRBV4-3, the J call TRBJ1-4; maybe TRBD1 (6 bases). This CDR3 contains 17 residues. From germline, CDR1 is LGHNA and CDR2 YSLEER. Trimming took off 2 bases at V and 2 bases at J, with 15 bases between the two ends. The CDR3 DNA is TGCGCCAGCAGCCAACCGAGGGGGACGGGGACTAATGAAAAACTGTTTTTT. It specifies CASSQPRGTGTNEKLFF.

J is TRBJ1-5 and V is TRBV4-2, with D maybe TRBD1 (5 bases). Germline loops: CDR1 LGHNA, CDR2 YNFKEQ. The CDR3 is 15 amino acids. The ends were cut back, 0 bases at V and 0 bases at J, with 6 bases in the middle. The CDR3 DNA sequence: TGTGCCAGCAGCCAAGAAGGGACTAGCAATCAGCCCCAGCATTTT. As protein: CASSQEGTSNQPQHF.

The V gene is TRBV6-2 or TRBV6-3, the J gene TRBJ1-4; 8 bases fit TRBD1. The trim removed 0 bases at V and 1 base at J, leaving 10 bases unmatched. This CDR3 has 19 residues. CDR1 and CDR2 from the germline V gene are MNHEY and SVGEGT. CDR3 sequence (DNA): TGTGCCAGCAGTTACTCGAGGATGACAGGGGTGGTAACTAATGAAAAACTGTTTTTT. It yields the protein CASSYSRMTGVVTNEKLFF.

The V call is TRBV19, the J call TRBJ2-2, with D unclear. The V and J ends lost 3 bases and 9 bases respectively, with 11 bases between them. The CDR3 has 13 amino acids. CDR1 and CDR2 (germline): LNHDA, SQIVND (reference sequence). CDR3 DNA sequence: TGTGCCAGTAGTATCCAGGTGTTTCGGGAGCTGTTTTTT. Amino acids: CASSIQVFRELFF.

CDR3 sequence (DNA): TGTGCCAGCAGCAGGGGGGGGGAGACCCAGTACTTC. Its protein is CASSRGGETQYF. The chain is built from TRBV11-3 and TRBJ2-5, with a weak D call TRBD2 (7 bases). V was cut by 5 bases and J by 5 bases, with 9 bases left in between. Germline V CDR1 and CDR2: SGHNT, YENEEA. The CDR3 runs 12 residues.

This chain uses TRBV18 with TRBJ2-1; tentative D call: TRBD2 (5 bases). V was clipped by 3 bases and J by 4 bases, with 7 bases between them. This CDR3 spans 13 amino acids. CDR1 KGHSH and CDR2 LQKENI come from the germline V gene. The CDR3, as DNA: TGTGCCAGCTCACCTACTAGTTACAATGAGCAGTTCTTC. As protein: CASSPTSYNEQFF.

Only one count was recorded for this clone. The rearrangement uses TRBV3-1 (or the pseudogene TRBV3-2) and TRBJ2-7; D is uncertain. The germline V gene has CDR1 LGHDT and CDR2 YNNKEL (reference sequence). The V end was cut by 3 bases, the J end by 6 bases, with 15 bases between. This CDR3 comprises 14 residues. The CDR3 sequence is CASSQGNWVLEQYF. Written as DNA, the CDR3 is TGTGCCAGCAGCCAGGGGAATTGGGTACTCGAGCAGTACTTC.

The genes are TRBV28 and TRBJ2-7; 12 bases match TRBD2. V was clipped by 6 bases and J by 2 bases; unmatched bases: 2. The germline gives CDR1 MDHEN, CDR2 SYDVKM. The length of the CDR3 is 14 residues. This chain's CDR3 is CASRRLAGAYEQYF. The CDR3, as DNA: TGTGCCAGCAGACGACTAGCGGGAGCCTACGAGCAGTACTTC.

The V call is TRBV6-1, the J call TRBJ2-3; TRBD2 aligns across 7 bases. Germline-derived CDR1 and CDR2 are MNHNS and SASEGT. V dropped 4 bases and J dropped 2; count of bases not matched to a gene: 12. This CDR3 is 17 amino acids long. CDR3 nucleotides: TGTGCCAGCAGTGGCGCCAGGGCGGGACTATCCACAGATACGCAGTATTTT. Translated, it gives CASSGARAGLSTDTQYF.

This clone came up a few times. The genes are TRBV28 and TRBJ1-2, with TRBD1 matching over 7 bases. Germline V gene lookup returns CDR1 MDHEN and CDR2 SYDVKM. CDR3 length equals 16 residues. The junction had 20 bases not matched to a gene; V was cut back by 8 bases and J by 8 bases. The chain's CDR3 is CASVTFQPVTGLGYTF. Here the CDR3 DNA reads TGTGCCAGCGTAACCTTCCAACCGGTGACAGGGCTGGGCTACACCTTC.

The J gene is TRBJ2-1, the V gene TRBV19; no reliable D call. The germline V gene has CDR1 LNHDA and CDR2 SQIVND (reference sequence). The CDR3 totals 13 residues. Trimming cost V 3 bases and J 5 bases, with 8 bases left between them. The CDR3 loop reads CASSMSGNNEQFF. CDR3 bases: TGTGCCAGTAGTATGTCCGGAAACAATGAGCAGTTCTTC.

The CDR3 DNA is TGCGCCAGCAGCCAAAGGGGGACCTCGTCTAGCACAGATACGCAGTATTTT. This encodes CASSQRGTSSSTDTQYF. This rearrangement joins TRBV4-1 to TRBJ2-3, with D possibly matching TRBD1 (6 bases). This CDR3 comprises 17 residues. V lost 2 bases to trimming and J lost 0 bases, with 15 bases between them. Germline loops: CDR1 MGHRA, CDR2 YSYEKL.

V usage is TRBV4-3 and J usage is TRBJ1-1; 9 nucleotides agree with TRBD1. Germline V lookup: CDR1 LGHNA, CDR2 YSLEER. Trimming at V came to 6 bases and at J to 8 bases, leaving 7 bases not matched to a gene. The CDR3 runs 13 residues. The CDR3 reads CASSHRGRFEAFF. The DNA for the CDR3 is TGCGCCAGCAGTCACAGGGGGCGCTTCGAAGCTTTCTTT.

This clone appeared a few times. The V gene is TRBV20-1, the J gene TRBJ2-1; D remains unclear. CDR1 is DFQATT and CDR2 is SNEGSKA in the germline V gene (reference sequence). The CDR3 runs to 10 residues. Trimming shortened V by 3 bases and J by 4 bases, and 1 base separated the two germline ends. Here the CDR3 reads CSARYNEQFF. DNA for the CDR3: TGCAGTGCTAGGTACAATGAGCAGTTCTTC.

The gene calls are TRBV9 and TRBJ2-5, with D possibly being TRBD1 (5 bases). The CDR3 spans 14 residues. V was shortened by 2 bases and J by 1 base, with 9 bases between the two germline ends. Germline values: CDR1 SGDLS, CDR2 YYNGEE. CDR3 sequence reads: CASSVTGFQETQYF. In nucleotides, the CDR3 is TGTGCCAGCAGCGTCACAGGCTTCCAAGAGACCCAGTACTTC.

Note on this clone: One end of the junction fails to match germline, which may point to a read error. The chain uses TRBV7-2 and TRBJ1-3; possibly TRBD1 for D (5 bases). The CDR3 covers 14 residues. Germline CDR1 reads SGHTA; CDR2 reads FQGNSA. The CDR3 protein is CASSRKGWVNTMYF. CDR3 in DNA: TGTGCCAGCAGTCGTAAGGGGTGGGTTAACACCATGTATTTT. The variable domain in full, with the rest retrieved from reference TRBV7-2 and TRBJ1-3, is GAGVSQSPSNKVTEKGKDVELRCDPISGHTALYWYRQSLGQGLEFLIYFQGNSAPDKSGLPSDRFSAERTGGSVSTLTIQRTQQEDSAVYLCASSRKGWVNTMYFGEGSWLTVV.

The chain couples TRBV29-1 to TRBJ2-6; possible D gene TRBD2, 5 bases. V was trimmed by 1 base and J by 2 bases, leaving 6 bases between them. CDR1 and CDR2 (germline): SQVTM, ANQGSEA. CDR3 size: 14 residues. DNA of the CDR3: TGCAGCGTTGAAGCCGGGGCTGGGGCCAACGTCCTGACTTTC. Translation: CSVEAGAGANVLTF.

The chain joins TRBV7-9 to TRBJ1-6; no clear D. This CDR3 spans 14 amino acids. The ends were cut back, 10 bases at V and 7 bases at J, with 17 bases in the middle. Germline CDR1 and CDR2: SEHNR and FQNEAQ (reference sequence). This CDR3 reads CAIGERARNSPLHF. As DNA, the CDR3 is TGTGCCATTGGGGAAAGGGCTCGGAATTCACCCCTCCACTTT.

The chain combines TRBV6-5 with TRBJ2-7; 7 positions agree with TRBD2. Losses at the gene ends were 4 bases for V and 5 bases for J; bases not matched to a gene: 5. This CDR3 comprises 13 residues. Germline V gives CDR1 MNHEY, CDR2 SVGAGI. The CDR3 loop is CASSLSSGDEQYF. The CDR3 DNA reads TGTGCCAGCAGTTTGTCGAGCGGGGACGAGCAGTACTTC.

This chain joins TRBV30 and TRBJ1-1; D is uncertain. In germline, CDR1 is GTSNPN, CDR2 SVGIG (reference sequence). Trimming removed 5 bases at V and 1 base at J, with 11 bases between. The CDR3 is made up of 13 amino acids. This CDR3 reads CAWSEGENTEAFF. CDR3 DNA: TGTGCCTGGTCGGAGGGAGAGAACACTGAAGCTTTCTTT.